This TCR beta chain derives from a study of blood T cell repertoires in COVID-19. Study summary: Spain, Italy and the United States supplied samples that represented acute and convalescent COVID-19. PBMCs, B-cell-depleted T cells, or T cells provided the cDNA or gDNA that made up the material.

Trimming cost V 0 bases and J 5 bases, with 3 bases left between them. The germline V gene encodes CDR1 GTSNPN and CDR2 SVGIG (reference sequence). The CDR3 has 11 residues. Researchers sorted participants into cohorts using their self-reported clinical history. In the original processing: Amplification of reference gene primers provided the estimated nucleated cell counts. The repertoire was sequenced with immunoSEQ multiplex PCR; TCRdb's copy has only in-frame clones and lacks some. Clone size and the V and J calls come from that table; the DNA yielded D and trimming. In the table there are about 210,000 clones, about 82% of which are singletons.

The gene calls are TRBV30 and TRBJ2-3; D unclear. The sample taken for sequencing was PBMCs or T cells enriched from blood (not recorded which). The sequence was collected from a man in his forties with acute COVID-19. The CDR3 sequence is CAWSVIDTQYF. Written as DNA, the CDR3 is TGTGCCTGGAGTGTCATAGATACGCAGTATTTT.